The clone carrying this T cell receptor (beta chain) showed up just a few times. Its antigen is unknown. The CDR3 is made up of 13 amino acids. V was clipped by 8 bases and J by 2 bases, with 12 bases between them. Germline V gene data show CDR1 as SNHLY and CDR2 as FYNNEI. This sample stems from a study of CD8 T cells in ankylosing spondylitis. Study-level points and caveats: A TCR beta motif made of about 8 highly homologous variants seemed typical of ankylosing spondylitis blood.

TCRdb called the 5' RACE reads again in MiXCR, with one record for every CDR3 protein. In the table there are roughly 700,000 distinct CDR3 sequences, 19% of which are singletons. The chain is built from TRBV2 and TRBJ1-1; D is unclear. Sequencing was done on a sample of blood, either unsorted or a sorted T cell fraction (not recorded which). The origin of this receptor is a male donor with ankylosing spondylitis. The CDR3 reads CASLIRENTEAFF. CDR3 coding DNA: TGTGCCAGCCTAATACGGGAAAACACTGAAGCTTTCTTT.